These T cell receptor beta chains were read from a single sample in a study of CD8 T cells in Susac syndrome. One entry per CDR3 protein, called by TCRdb with MiXCR from the immunoSEQ multiplex PCR reads. The sample has over 150,000 distinct CDR3 sequences, approximately 93% seen once. The specimen was CD4+ T cells from PBMCs. These receptors all come from a human donor with multiple sclerosis. The CDR3 runs from the conserved cysteine through the conserved F or W. Fields, in order: V gene, D gene, clone size, J gene, CDR3 protein, CDR3 DNA. D genes are given only for firm matches. Some rows have no size entry. The others give once, few or many, or a class for an expanded clone.

v_gene: TRBV6-1; d_gene: .; abundance: .; j_gene: TRBJ2-3; CDR3aa: CAAQRSGPTDTQYF; CDR3nt: TGTGCCGCCCAAAGGAGCGGGCCCACAGATACGCAGTATTTT
v_gene: TRBV2; d_gene: .; abundance: .; j_gene: TRBJ2-1; CDR3aa: CASSPGHEQFF; CDR3nt: TGTGCCAGCAGTCCGGGGCATGAGCAGTTCTTC
v_gene: TRBV12-3/TRBV12-4; d_gene: .; abundance: .; j_gene: TRBJ1-1; CDR3aa: CASSPIANTEAFF; CDR3nt: TGTGCCAGCAGTCCCATAGCGAACACTGAAGCTTTCTTT
v_gene: TRBV24-1; d_gene: .; abundance: .; j_gene: TRBJ1-2; CDR3aa: CATIRGGYGYTF; CDR3nt: TGTGCCACCATAAGGGGGGGCTATGGCTACACCTTC
v_gene: TRBV19; d_gene: TRBD2; abundance: .; j_gene: TRBJ2-7; CDR3aa: CASRPGRESHEQYF; CDR3nt: TGTGCCAGTAGGCCCGGGCGGGAGAGTCACGAGCAGTACTTC
v_gene: TRBV30; d_gene: .; abundance: .; j_gene: TRBJ1-4; CDR3aa: CAWSRRMNEKLFF; CDR3nt: TGTGCCTGGAGTAGAAGGATGAATGAAAAACTGTTTTTT
v_gene: TRBV2; d_gene: .; abundance: once; j_gene: TRBJ1-5; CDR3aa: CASSRGHSNQPQHF; CDR3nt: TGTGCCAGCAGCCGGGGACATTCCAATCAGCCCCAGCATTTT
v_gene: TRBV2; d_gene: TRBD2; abundance: .; j_gene: TRBJ2-3; CDR3aa: CASSVTSGTDTQYF; CDR3nt: TGTGCCAGCAGTGTAACTAGCGGCACAGATACGCAGTATTTT
v_gene: TRBV7-2; d_gene: .; abundance: once; j_gene: TRBJ2-1; CDR3aa: CASSLGGVGEQFF; CDR3nt: TGTGCCAGCAGCTTGGGCGGGGTCGGGGAGCAGTTCTTC
v_gene: TRBV20-1; d_gene: .; abundance: .; j_gene: TRBJ2-7; CDR3aa: CSARRFQAGYEQYF; CDR3nt: TGCAGTGCTAGACGGTTCCAGGCCGGTTACGAGCAGTACTTC
v_gene: TRBV4-1; d_gene: .; abundance: .; j_gene: TRBJ2-1; CDR3aa: CASSQRAEDLRGHNEQFF; CDR3nt: TGCGCCAGCAGCCAACGGGCAGAGGACTTAAGGGGCCACAATGAGCAGTTCTTC
v_gene: TRBV10-1; d_gene: .; abundance: .; j_gene: TRBJ2-1; CDR3aa: CASSESGGNEQFF; CDR3nt: TGCGCCAGCAGTGAGTCCGGAGGAAATGAGCAGTTCTTC
v_gene: TRBV18; d_gene: .; abundance: .; j_gene: TRBJ2-5; CDR3aa: CASSPPLRGGRIGETQYF; CDR3nt: TGTGCCAGCTCACCACCTCTAAGGGGGGGCCGGATTGGAGAGACCCAGTACTTC
v_gene: TRBV12-3/TRBV12-4; d_gene: .; abundance: once; j_gene: TRBJ2-7; CDR3aa: CASSLPTGRYEQYF; CDR3nt: TGTGCCAGCAGTTTACCGACCGGACGATACGAGCAGTACTTC
v_gene: TRBV7-2; d_gene: .; abundance: .; j_gene: TRBJ2-2; CDR3aa: CASSLPPTGELFF; CDR3nt: TGTGCCAGCAGCCTCCCCCCCACCGGGGAGCTGTTTTTT
v_gene: TRBV30; d_gene: TRBD1; abundance: .; j_gene: TRBJ2-7; CDR3aa: CAWSDRGPSYEQYF; CDR3nt: TGTGCCTGGAGTGACAGGGGCCCCTCCTACGAGCAGTACTTC
v_gene: TRBV19; d_gene: TRBD1; abundance: .; j_gene: TRBJ1-1; CDR3aa: CASSPTGGRTEAFF; CDR3nt: TGTGCCAGTAGTCCGACAGGGGGCCGCACTGAAGCTTTCTTT
v_gene: TRBV10-3; d_gene: .; abundance: .; j_gene: TRBJ2-3; CDR3aa: CAISPFPTDTQYF; CDR3nt: TGTGCCATCAGTCCATTTCCCACAGATACGCAGTATTTT
v_gene: TRBV5-1; d_gene: .; abundance: once; j_gene: TRBJ2-2; CDR3aa: CASSLGAGYTGELFF; CDR3nt: TGCGCCAGCAGCTTGGGCGCGGGATACACCGGGGAGCTGTTTTTT
v_gene: TRBV7-7; d_gene: .; abundance: .; j_gene: TRBJ1-1; CDR3aa: CASSSPPGVNTEAFF; CDR3nt: TGTGCCAGCAGCTCTCCCCCGGGGGTCAACACTGAAGCTTTCTTT
v_gene: TRBV4-2; d_gene: TRBD2; abundance: .; j_gene: TRBJ2-5; CDR3aa: CASSQERGAGETQYF; CDR3nt: TGTGCCAGCAGCCAAGAGCGGGGGGCCGGGGAGACCCAGTACTTC
v_gene: TRBV30; d_gene: TRBD1; abundance: .; j_gene: TRBJ1-2; CDR3aa: CAWSLSRQGYGYTF; CDR3nt: TGTGCCTGGAGTCTATCCCGACAGGGCTATGGCTACACCTTC
v_gene: TRBV12-3/TRBV12-4; d_gene: .; abundance: .; j_gene: TRBJ2-5; CDR3aa: CASSLSRETQYF; CDR3nt: TGTGCCAGCAGTTTATCCAGGGAGACCCAGTACTTC
v_gene: TRBV9; d_gene: TRBD1; abundance: .; j_gene: TRBJ1-1; CDR3aa: CASSIGQGRDTEAFF; CDR3nt: TGTGCCAGCAGCATTGGACAGGGGAGGGACACTGAAGCTTTCTTT
v_gene: TRBV6-1; d_gene: .; abundance: .; j_gene: TRBJ1-2; CDR3aa: CASSLIQGQFSYGYTF; CDR3nt: TGTGCCAGCAGCCTCATTCAGGGGCAATTTTCCTATGGCTACACCTTC
v_gene: TRBV2; d_gene: .; abundance: .; j_gene: TRBJ1-1; CDR3aa: CANPKGSPNTEAFF; CDR3nt: TGTGCCAACCCGAAAGGGTCACCGAACACTGAAGCTTTCTTT
v_gene: TRBV3-1; d_gene: .; abundance: .; j_gene: TRBJ2-2; CDR3aa: CASSPIEDTGELFF; CDR3nt: TGTGCCAGCAGCCCTATAGAAGACACCGGGGAGCTGTTTTTT
v_gene: TRBV27; d_gene: .; abundance: .; j_gene: TRBJ2-7; CDR3aa: CASGGRPYEQYF; CDR3nt: TGTGCCAGCGGTGGACGGCCCTACGAGCAGTACTTC
v_gene: TRBV28; d_gene: .; abundance: .; j_gene: TRBJ1-4; CDR3aa: CASSKDRDHEKLFF; CDR3nt: TGTGCCAGCAGTAAAGACAGAGACCATGAAAAACTGTTTTTT
v_gene: TRBV5-1; d_gene: TRBD1; abundance: .; j_gene: TRBJ2-1; CDR3aa: CASSAGQGGNEQFF; CDR3nt: TGCGCCAGCAGCGCGGGACAGGGTGGGAATGAGCAGTTCTTC
v_gene: TRBV12-3/TRBV12-4; d_gene: TRBD2; abundance: .; j_gene: TRBJ2-3; CDR3aa: CASSRQGDYTDTQYF; CDR3nt: TGTGCCAGCAGTAGACAAGGGGACTACACAGATACGCAGTATTTT
v_gene: TRBV12-3/TRBV12-4; d_gene: TRBD2; abundance: .; j_gene: TRBJ2-1; CDR3aa: CASSPRGLVNNEQFF; CDR3nt: TGTGCCAGCAGTCCAAGGGGACTAGTGAACAATGAGCAGTTCTTC
v_gene: TRBV30; d_gene: .; abundance: once; j_gene: TRBJ2-3; CDR3aa: CAWALWTSSSTDTQYF; CDR3nt: TGTGCCTGGGCCCTCTGGACGTCATCTAGCACAGATACGCAGTATTTT
v_gene: TRBV4-3; d_gene: .; abundance: .; j_gene: TRBJ2-1; CDR3aa: CASSQDRWSGSHEQFF; CDR3nt: TGCGCCAGCAGCCAAGATAGGTGGTCAGGCTCCCATGAGCAGTTCTTC
v_gene: TRBV20-1; d_gene: TRBD2; abundance: .; j_gene: TRBJ2-1; CDR3aa: CSASLAGGDYNEQFF; CDR3nt: TGCAGTGCTTCCCTCGCGGGGGGGGACTACAATGAGCAGTTCTTC
v_gene: TRBV5-4; d_gene: .; abundance: .; j_gene: TRBJ2-7; CDR3aa: CASSSKTGNYEQYF; CDR3nt: TGTGCCAGCAGCTCCAAGACTGGTAACTACGAGCAGTACTTC
v_gene: TRBV12-3/TRBV12-4; d_gene: .; abundance: .; j_gene: TRBJ2-4; CDR3aa: CASSPQDVAKNIQYF; CDR3nt: TGTGCCAGCAGTCCCCAGGATGTAGCCAAAAACATTCAGTACTTC
v_gene: TRBV29-1; d_gene: TRBD1; abundance: .; j_gene: TRBJ2-7; CDR3aa: CSVMRQGAHEQYF; CDR3nt: TGCAGCGTCATGAGGCAGGGGGCCCACGAGCAGTACTTC
v_gene: TRBV30; d_gene: TRBD1; abundance: .; j_gene: TRBJ1-5; CDR3aa: CAWGQGTTIYSNQPQHF; CDR3nt: TGTGCCTGGGGACAGGGGACGACGATTTATAGCAATCAGCCCCAGCATTTT
v_gene: TRBV12-3/TRBV12-4; d_gene: .; abundance: .; j_gene: TRBJ1-5; CDR3aa: CASSLMAVGNQPQHF; CDR3nt: TGTGCCAGCAGTTTAATGGCAGTAGGTAATCAGCCCCAGCATTTT
v_gene: TRBV7-8; d_gene: .; abundance: .; j_gene: TRBJ2-2; CDR3aa: CASSPRRASNTGELFF; CDR3nt: TGTGCCAGCAGCCCCCGCAGGGCATCGAACACCGGGGAGCTGTTTTTT
v_gene: TRBV7-8; d_gene: .; abundance: .; j_gene: TRBJ1-4; CDR3aa: CASRSRDGIEKLFF; CDR3nt: TGTGCCAGCAGATCCCGGGACGGTATTGAAAAACTGTTTTTT
v_gene: TRBV5-1; d_gene: .; abundance: .; j_gene: TRBJ2-7; CDR3aa: CASSWESGQGDRYF; CDR3nt: TGCGCCAGCAGCTGGGAAAGTGGGCAGGGAGATAGGTACTTC
v_gene: TRBV7-2; d_gene: TRBD2; abundance: .; j_gene: TRBJ2-7; CDR3aa: CASSQTSGTGEQYF; CDR3nt: TGTGCCAGCAGCCAGACTAGCGGGACGGGCGAGCAGTACTTC
v_gene: TRBV7-3; d_gene: TRBD2; abundance: .; j_gene: TRBJ2-2; CDR3aa: CASSLSGRARDGELFF; CDR3nt: TGTGCCAGCAGCTTAAGCGGGAGGGCCCGGGACGGGGAGCTGTTTTTT
v_gene: TRBV7-2; d_gene: .; abundance: once; j_gene: TRBJ2-6; CDR3aa: CASSLATSGANVLTF; CDR3nt: TGTGCCAGCAGCTTAGCGACCTCTGGGGCCAACGTCCTGACTTTC
v_gene: TRBV4-1; d_gene: .; abundance: .; j_gene: TRBJ2-5; CDR3aa: CASSQGGGGFKYF; CDR3nt: TGCGCCAGCAGCCAAGGAGGTGGCGGGTTTAAGTACTTC
v_gene: TRBV12-3/TRBV12-4; d_gene: .; abundance: .; j_gene: TRBJ2-5; CDR3aa: CASSLTGFQETQYF; CDR3nt: TGTGCCAGCAGTCTAACAGGGTTCCAAGAGACCCAGTACTTC
v_gene: TRBV9; d_gene: .; abundance: .; j_gene: TRBJ2-3; CDR3aa: CASSALLGGTDTQYF; CDR3nt: TGTGCCAGCAGCGCCCTCCTTGGGGGCACAGATACGCAGTATTTT
v_gene: TRBV10-3; d_gene: TRBD1; abundance: .; j_gene: TRBJ1-1; CDR3aa: CAISGTGRTEAFF; CDR3nt: TGTGCCATCTCCGGGACAGGAAGAACTGAAGCTTTCTTT
v_gene: TRBV7-2; d_gene: .; abundance: few; j_gene: TRBJ2-7; CDR3aa: CASSVNYEQYF; CDR3nt: TGTGCCAGCAGCGTAAACTACGAGCAGTACTTC
v_gene: TRBV6-5; d_gene: .; abundance: .; j_gene: TRBJ1-2; CDR3aa: CASSSQVLRTNYGYTF; CDR3nt: TGTGCCAGCAGTTCCCAGGTCCTTAGGACTAACTATGGCTACACCTTC
v_gene: TRBV15; d_gene: TRBD1; abundance: .; j_gene: TRBJ1-6; CDR3aa: CATSNDRGFNSPLHF; CDR3nt: TGTGCCACCAGCAATGACAGGGGGTTCAATTCACCCCTCCACTTT